The present T cell receptor beta chain was sequenced within a study of T cell responses to AZD1222 COVID-19 vaccine. This CDR3 has 14 amino acids. The V end was cut by 4 bases, the J end by 3 bases, with 12 bases between. The germline V gene encodes CDR1 SGHAT and CDR2 FQNNGV. Study-level results: Just a handful of AZD1222 recipients were seropositive at baseline. The donor group comprised mostly white British people and more females; the analysis possibly underestimated clonal diversity. Repertoires were obtained only post-peak T cell response. Distributed over spike, vaccine-associated CD4 TCRs predominated at 160-218 and 743-854.

Sequencing was performed with immunoSEQ multiplex PCR; in TCRdb, only in-frame clones are kept and a portion is missing. The repertoire consists of about 170,000 clones, with roughly 92% occurring once and the leading ten covering about 1.6%. This clone was detected only a few times. No antigen is known for it. The chain has TRBV11-2 and TRBJ1-2; D remains unclear. The receptor's source is an adult in good health. The source was peripheral blood, collected on day 0 of AZD1222 vaccination. The CDR3 reads CASSSVDVYYGYTF. CDR3 sequence (DNA): TGTGCCAGCAGCTCCGTAGACGTTTACTATGGCTACACCTTC. The full variable domain, its missing parts supplied by reference TRBV11-2 and TRBJ1-2, is EAGVAQSPRYKIIEKRQSVAFWCNPISGHATLYWYQQILGQGPKLLIQFQNNGVVDDSQLPKDRFSAERLKGVDSTLKIQPAKLEDSAVYLCASSSVDVYYGYTFGSGTRLTVV.